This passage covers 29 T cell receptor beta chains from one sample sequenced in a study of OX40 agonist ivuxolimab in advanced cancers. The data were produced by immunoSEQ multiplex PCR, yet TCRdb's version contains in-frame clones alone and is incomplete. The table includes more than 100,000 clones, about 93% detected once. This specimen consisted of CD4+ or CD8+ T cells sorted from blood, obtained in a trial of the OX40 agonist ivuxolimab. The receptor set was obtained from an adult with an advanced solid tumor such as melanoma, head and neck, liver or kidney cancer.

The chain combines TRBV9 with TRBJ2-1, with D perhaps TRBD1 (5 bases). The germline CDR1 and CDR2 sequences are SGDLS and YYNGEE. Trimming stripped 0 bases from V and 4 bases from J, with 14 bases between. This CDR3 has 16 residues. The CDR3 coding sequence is TGTGCCAGCAGCGTAGTAGGGGTAGGGCAATACAATGAGCAGTTCTTC. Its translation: CASSVVGVGQYNEQFF.

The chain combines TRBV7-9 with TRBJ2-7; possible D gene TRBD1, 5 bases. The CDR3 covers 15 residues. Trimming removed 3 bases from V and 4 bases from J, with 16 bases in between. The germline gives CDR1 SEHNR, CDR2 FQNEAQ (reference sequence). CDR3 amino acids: CASSLGQGPSYEQYF. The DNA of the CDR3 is TGTGCCAGCAGCTTGGGGCAAGGGCCCTCTTACGAGCAGTACTTC.

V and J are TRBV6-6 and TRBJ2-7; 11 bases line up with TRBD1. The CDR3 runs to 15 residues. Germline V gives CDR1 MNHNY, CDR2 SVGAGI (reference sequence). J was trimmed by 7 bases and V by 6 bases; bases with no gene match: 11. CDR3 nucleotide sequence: TGTGCCAGCAGATACACCGGGACAGGGGGGCAGGAGCAGTACTTC. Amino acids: CASRYTGTGGQEQYF.

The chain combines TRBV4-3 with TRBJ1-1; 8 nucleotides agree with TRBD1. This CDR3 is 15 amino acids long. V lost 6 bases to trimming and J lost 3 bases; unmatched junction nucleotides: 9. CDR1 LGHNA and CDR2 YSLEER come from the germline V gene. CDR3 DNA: TGCGCCAGCAGTGGGGGATCGGACAGGGACACTGAAGCTTTCTTT. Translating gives CASSGGSDRDTEAFF.

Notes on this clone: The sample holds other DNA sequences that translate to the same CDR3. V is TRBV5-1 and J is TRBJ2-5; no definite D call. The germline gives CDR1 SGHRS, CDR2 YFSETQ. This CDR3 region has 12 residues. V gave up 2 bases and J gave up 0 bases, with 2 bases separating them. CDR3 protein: CASSLDQETQYF. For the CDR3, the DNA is TGCGCCAGCAGCTTAGACCAAGAGACCCAGTACTTC.

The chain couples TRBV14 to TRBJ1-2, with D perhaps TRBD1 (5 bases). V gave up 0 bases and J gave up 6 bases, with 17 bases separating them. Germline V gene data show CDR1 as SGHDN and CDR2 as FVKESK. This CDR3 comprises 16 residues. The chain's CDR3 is CASSQDIFGAANGYTF. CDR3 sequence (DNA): TGTGCCAGCAGCCAAGACATATTTGGGGCGGCGAATGGCTACACCTTC.

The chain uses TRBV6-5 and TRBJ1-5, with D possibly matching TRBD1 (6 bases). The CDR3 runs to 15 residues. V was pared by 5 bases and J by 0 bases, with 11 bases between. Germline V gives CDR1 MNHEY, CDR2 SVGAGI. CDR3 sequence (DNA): TGTGCCAGCAGTCCTGGACAGATTAGCAATCAGCCCCAGCATTTT. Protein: CASSPGQISNQPQHF.

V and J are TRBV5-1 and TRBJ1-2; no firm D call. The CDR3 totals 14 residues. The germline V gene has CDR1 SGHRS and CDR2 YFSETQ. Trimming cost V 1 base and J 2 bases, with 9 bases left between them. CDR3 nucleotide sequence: TGCGCCAGCAGCTTGAGCGGGCGGAACTATGGCTACACCTTC. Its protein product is CASSLSGRNYGYTF.

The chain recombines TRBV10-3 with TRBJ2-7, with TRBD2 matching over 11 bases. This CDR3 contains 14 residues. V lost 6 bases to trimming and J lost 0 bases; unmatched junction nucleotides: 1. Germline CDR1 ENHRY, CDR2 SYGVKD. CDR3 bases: TGTGCCATCAGAACTAGCGGGAGCTCCTACGAGCAGTACTTC. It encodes CAIRTSGSSYEQYF.

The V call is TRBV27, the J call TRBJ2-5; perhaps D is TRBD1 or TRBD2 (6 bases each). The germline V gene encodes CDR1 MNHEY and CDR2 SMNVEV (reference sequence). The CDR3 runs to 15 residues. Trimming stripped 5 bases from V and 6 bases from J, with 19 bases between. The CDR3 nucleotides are TGTGCCAGCAGTCCGCAAACTACAGGGAGGCAGACCCAGTACTTC. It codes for CASSPQTTGRQTQYF.

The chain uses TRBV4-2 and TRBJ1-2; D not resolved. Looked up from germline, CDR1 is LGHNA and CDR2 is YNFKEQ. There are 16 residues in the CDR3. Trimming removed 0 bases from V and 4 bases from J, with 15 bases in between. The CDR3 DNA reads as TGTGCCAGCAGCCAAGATCCCACCTCAATCACCTATGGCTACACCTTC. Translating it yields CASSQDPTSITYGYTF.

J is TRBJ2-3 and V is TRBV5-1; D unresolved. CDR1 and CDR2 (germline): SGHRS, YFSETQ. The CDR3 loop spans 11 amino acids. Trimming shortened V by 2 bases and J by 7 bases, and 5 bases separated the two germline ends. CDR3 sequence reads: CASSFSYTQYF. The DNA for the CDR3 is TGCGCCAGCAGCTTCAGTTATACGCAGTATTTT.

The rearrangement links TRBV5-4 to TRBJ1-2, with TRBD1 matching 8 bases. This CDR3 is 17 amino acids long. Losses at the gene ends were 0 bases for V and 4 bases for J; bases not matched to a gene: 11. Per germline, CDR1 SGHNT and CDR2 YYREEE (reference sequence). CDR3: CASSLGYPGQEIYGYTF. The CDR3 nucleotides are TGTGCCAGCAGCTTGGGGTACCCGGGACAGGAGATCTATGGCTACACCTTC.

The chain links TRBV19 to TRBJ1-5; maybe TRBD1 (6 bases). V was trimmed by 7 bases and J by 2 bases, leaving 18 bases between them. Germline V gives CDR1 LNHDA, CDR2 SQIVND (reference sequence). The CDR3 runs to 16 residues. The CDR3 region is CASTRPGAAGNQPQHF. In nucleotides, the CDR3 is TGTGCCAGTACTCGCCCGGGGGCAGCCGGCAATCAGCCCCAGCATTTT.

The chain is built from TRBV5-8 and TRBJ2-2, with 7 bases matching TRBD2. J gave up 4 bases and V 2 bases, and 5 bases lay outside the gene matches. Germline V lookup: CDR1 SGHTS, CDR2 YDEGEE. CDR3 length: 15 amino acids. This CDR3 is CASSFRGVGTGELFF. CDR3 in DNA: TGTGCCAGCAGCTTCCGGGGGGTCGGCACCGGGGAGCTGTTTTTT. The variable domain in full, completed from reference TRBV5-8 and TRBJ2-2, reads EAGVTQSPTHLIKTRGQQATLRCSPISGHTSVYWYQQALGLGLQFLLWYDEGEERNRGNFPPRFSGRQFPNYSSELNVNALELEDSALYLCASSFRGVGTGELFFGEGSRLTVL.

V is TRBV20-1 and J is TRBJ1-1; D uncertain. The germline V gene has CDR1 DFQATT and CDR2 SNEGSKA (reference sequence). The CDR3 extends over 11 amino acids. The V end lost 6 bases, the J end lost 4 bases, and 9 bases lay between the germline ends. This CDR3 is CSAWKVTEAFF. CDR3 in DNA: TGCAGTGCCTGGAAGGTCACTGAAGCTTTCTTT.

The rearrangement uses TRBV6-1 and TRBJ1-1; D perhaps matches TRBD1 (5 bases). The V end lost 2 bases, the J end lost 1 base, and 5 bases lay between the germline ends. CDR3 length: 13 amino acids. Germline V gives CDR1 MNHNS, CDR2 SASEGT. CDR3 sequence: CASSERGNTEAFF. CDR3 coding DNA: TGTGCCAGCAGTGAAAGGGGGAACACTGAAGCTTTCTTT.

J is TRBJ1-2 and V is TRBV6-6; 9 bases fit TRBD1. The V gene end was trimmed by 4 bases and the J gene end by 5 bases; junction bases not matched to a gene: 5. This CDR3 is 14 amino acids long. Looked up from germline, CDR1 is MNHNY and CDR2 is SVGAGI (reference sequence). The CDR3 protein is CASSLQDRGYGYTF. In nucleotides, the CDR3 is TGTGCCAGCAGTTTACAGGACAGGGGATATGGCTACACCTTC.

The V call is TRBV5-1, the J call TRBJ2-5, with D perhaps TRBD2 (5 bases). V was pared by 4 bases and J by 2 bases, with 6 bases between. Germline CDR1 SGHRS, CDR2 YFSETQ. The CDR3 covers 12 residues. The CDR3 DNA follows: TGCGCCAGCAGCCGGGATCAAGAGACCCAGTACTTC. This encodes CASSRDQETQYF.

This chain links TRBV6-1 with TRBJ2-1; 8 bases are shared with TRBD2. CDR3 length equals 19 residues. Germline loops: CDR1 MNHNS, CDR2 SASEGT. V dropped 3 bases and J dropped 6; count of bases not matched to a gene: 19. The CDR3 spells CASSDRPLEAGAPGNEQFF. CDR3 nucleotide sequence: TGTGCCAGCAGTGATCGCCCCCTGGAAGCGGGGGCCCCAGGCAATGAGCAGTTCTTC.

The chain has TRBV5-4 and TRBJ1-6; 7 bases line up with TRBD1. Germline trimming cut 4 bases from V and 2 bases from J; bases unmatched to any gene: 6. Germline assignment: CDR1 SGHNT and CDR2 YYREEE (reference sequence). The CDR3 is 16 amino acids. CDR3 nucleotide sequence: TGTGCCAGCAGCCCCAGACAGGGAGCCTATAATTCACCCCTCCACTTT. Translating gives CASSPRQGAYNSPLHF.

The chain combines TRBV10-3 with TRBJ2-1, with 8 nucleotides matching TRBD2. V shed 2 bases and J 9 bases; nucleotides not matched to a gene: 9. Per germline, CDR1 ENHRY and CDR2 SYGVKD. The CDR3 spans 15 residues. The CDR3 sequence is CAISEPGPGGVEQFF. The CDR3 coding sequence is TGTGCCATCAGTGAGCCGGGCCCGGGGGGGGTTGAGCAGTTCTTC.

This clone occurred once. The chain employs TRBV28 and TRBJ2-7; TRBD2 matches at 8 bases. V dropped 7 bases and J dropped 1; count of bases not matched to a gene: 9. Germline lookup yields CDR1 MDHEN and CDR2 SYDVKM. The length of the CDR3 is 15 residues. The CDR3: CASTPAGGVSYEQYF. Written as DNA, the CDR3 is TGTGCCAGCACCCCTGCGGGGGGAGTTTCCTACGAGCAGTACTTC.

CDR3 bases: TGTGCCAGCAGTTCGACACAGGGGGTCTATGGCTACACCTTC. The encoded protein is CASSSTQGVYGYTF. V is TRBV6-5 and J is TRBJ1-2; 8 nucleotides line up with TRBD1. From germline, CDR1 is MNHEY and CDR2 SVGAGI. The CDR3 sequence is 14 residues long. Unmatched junction bases numbered 5, after V lost 4 bases and J lost 4 bases.

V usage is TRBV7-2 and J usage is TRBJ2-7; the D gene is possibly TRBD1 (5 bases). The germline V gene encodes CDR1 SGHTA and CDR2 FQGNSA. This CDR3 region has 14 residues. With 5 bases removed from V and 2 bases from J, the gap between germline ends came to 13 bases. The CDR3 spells CASSPGQGPYEQYF. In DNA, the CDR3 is TGTGCCAGCAGCCCCGGGCAGGGCCCCTACGAGCAGTACTTC.

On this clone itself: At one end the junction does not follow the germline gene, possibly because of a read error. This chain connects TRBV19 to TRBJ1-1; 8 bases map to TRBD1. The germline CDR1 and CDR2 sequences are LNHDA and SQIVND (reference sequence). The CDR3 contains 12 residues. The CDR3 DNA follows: TGTGCCAGTAGCATAGGACAGGGTCGAGCTTTCTTT. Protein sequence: CASSIGQGRAFF.

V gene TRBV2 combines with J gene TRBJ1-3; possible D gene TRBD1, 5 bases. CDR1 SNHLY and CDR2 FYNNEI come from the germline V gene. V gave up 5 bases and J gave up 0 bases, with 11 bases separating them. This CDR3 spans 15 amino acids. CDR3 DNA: TGTGCCAGCAGTTGGAGGGACGCCTCTGGAAACACCATATATTTT. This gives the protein CASSWRDASGNTIYF. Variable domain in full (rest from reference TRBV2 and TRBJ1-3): EPEVTQTPSHQVTQMGQEVILRCVPISNHLYFYWYRQILGQKVEFLVSFYNNEISEKSEIFDDQFSVERPDGSNFTLKIRSTKLEDSAMYFCASSWRDASGNTIYFGEGSWLTVV.

The CDR3 nucleotides read TGTGCCAGCAGCTCAGGGGGCGCCGGGGAGCTGTTTTTT. It encodes CASSSGGAGELFF. The gene calls are TRBV9 and TRBJ2-2; TRBD1 matches at 8 bases. CDR1 SGDLS and CDR2 YYNGEE come from the germline V gene. The junction had 2 bases not matched to a gene; V was cut back by 4 bases and J by 6 bases. This CDR3 comprises 13 residues.

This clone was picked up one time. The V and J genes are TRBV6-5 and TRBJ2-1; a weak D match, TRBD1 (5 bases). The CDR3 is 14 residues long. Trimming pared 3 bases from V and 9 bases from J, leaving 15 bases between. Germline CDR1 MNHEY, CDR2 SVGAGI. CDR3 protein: CASSYSGWSTEQFF. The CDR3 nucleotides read TGTGCCAGCAGTTATTCAGGGTGGAGTACTGAGCAGTTCTTC.